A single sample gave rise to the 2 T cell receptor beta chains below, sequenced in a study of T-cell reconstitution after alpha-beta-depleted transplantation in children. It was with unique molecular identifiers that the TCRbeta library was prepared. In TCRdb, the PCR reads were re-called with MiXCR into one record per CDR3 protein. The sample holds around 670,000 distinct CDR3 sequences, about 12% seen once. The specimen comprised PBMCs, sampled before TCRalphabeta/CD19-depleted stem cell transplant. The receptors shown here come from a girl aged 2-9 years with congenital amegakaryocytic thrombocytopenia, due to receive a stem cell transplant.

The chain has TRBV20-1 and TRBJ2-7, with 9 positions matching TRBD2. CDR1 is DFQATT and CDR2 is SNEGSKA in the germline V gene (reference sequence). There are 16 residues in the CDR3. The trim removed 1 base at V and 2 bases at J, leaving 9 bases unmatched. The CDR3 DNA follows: TGCAGTGCTAGAGCTGAGACTAGCGGAACCCCCTACGAGCAGTACTTC. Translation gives CSARAETSGTPYEQYF.

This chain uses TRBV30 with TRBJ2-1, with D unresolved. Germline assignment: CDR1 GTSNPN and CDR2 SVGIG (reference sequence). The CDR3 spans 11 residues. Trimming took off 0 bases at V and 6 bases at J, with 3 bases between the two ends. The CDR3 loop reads CAWSVRNEQFF. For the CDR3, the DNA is TGTGCCTGGAGTGTACGCAATGAGCAGTTCTTC.